One and the same sample provided the 27 T cell receptor beta chains below, sequenced in a study of blood T cells in healthy people across ages. Sample-barcoded 5' priming and a J-beta primer mix drove a second PCR of roughly 6 to 12 cycles. A single record per CDR3 protein comes from TCRdb applying MiXCR to the 5' RACE reads. The sample has fewer than 1,000,000 distinct CDR3 sequences, 35% to 50% seen once; the top ten hold 18%. Sequenced material: blood. The receptors here all came from a man older than 75 in good health.

As concerns this clonotype: A clone one base away is much larger, so this may be a read error. The chain is built from TRBV29-1 and TRBJ1-2, with D possibly TRBD1 on 6 matching bases. This CDR3 comprises 14 residues. Germline CDR1 and CDR2: SQVTM and ANQGSEA. Between the trimmed V and J ends, which lost 4 bases and 7 bases, there was a span of 19 bases. CDR3 coding DNA: TGCAGCGTTGGTGCGAGGGGGACGGGCGGTGGCTACACCTTC. Protein product: CSVGARGTGGGYTF.

This clonotype turned up a few times. This chain joins TRBV5-1 and TRBJ2-7, with D possibly being TRBD2 (5 bases). Germline V gene lookup returns CDR1 SGHRS and CDR2 YFSETQ. Trimming cost V 7 bases and J 2 bases, with 16 bases left between them. The CDR3 consists of 14 residues. This CDR3 reads CASGEGFGAYEQYF. CDR3 coding DNA: TGCGCCAGCGGCGAGGGATTTGGGGCCTACGAGCAGTACTTC.

The chain joins TRBV12-3 or TRBV12-4 to TRBJ2-5; tentative D call: TRBD1 (6 bases). V was trimmed by 5 bases and J by 3 bases, leaving 10 bases between them. The CDR3 is 13 residues long. The CDR3 is CASSIGGKETQYF. Written as DNA, the CDR3 is TGTGCCAGCAGTATAGGGGGAAAAGAGACCCAGTACTTC.

The J gene is TRBJ2-5, the V gene TRBV7-2; 12 bases match TRBD2. CDR3 length: 16 amino acids. Per germline, CDR1 SGHTA and CDR2 FQGNSA. V shed 6 bases, J shed 11 bases, and the junction held 16 bases outside the gene matches. Here the CDR3 DNA reads TGTGCCAGCAGTTCTAGCGGGAGGGTAGAAGGGAATGAGCAGTACTTC. This codes for CASSSSGRVEGNEQYF.

This clonotype has a handful of counts. J is TRBJ2-5 and V is TRBV6-1, with a possible D match to TRBD1 (5 bases). The CDR3 has 13 residues. V was trimmed by 1 base and J by 7 bases, leaving 10 bases between them. Looked up from germline, CDR1 is MNHNS and CDR2 is SASEGT. CDR3: CASSEVQQGTQYF. DNA of the CDR3: TGTGCCAGCAGTGAAGTCCAGCAGGGGACCCAGTACTTC.

A few counts support this clonotype. The chain links TRBV4-2 to TRBJ2-3; TRBD2 matches 8 bases. The CDR3 is 16 amino acids. The trim removed 3 bases at V and 4 bases at J, leaving 9 bases unmatched. Germline V lookup: CDR1 LGHNA, CDR2 YNFKEQ. The CDR3 sequence is CASSQGLGGVPDTQYF. The CDR3 nucleotides read TGTGCCAGCAGCCAGGGACTCGGGGGGGTACCAGATACGCAGTATTTT.

This chain links TRBV4-1 with TRBJ2-3, with unresolved D. CDR3 size: 13 residues. Trimming cost V 0 bases and J 6 bases, with 7 bases left between them. CDR1 MGHRA and CDR2 YSYEKL come from the germline V gene. CDR3 in DNA: TGCGCCAGCAGCCAAGATACTTATGATACGCAGTATTTT. Amino acid sequence: CASSQDTYDTQYF.

About this clonotype itself: This may arise from a read error, as a much more abundant clone is one base away. The chain couples TRBV12-3 or TRBV12-4 to TRBJ2-7, with 7 bases matching TRBD2. The CDR3 extends over 11 amino acids. CDR3 nucleotide sequence: TGTGCCAGCAGGACTAGCTACGAGCGGTACTTC. Its translation: CASRTSYERYF.

The gene calls are TRBV27 and TRBJ1-4; a weak D match, TRBD1 (6 bases). Germline CDR1 reads MNHEY; CDR2 reads SMNVEV (reference sequence). The ends were cut back, 3 bases at V and 4 bases at J, with 12 bases in the middle. CDR3 length: 15 amino acids. The CDR3 nucleotides read TGTGCCAGCAGTTTTATGGACAGCCATAATGAAAAACTGTTTTTT. Translated: CASSFMDSHNEKLFF.

This clonotype appeared a few times. This chain connects TRBV12-3 or TRBV12-4 to TRBJ2-5, with TRBD2 matching 10 bases. Trimming took 3 bases from V and 4 from J; bases not matched to a gene: 8. There are 16 residues in the CDR3. The CDR3 DNA is TGTGCCAGCAGTTTTCAGCTAGCGGGAGCTGGAGAGACCCAGTACTTC. It encodes CASSFQLAGAGETQYF.

This chain connects TRBV7-2 to TRBJ2-4, with D tentatively TRBD1 (5 bases). The assigned J gene may be wrong: the sequence end matches TRBJ2-7 better. There are 13 residues in the CDR3. Germline loops: CDR1 SGHTA, CDR2 FQGNSA. The CDR3 reads CASSAAGQGEQYF. The CDR3 DNA reads as TGTGCCAGCAGCGCCGCAGGGCAAGGCGAGCAGTACTTC.

This clonotype appeared once. V usage is TRBV30 and J usage is TRBJ2-4; 9 bases are a match to TRBD1. The assigned J gene may be wrong: the sequence end matches TRBJ2-7 better. The CDR3 runs 14 residues. Germline V gene sequence: CDR1 GTSNPN, CDR2 SVGIG (reference sequence). Here the CDR3 reads CAWSATGGQYEQYF. The CDR3 DNA is TGTGCCTGGAGTGCGACAGGGGGTCAGTACGAGCAGTACTTC.

This clonotype has a single count. V gene TRBV12-3 or TRBV12-4 combines with J gene TRBJ2-6; D is unresolved. This CDR3 has 15 residues. V lost 2 bases, J lost 0 bases, and 5 bases lay in between. CDR3 sequence reads: CASSLQDSGANVLTF. The CDR3, as DNA: TGTGCCAGCAGTTTACAGGACTCTGGGGCCAACGTCCTGACTTTC.

The chain is built from TRBV20-1 and TRBJ2-7; 7 bases agree with TRBD2. The CDR3 sequence is 15 residues long. The V segment lost 6 bases and the J segment 0 bases; nucleotides outside the gene matches: 11. CDR1 is DFQATT and CDR2 is SNEGSKA in the germline V gene (reference sequence). The CDR3 sequence is CSAGGWRASSYEQYF. CDR3 coding DNA: TGCAGTGCGGGGGGGTGGCGGGCCAGCTCCTACGAGCAGTACTTC.

This clonotype was recorded a few times. The chain has TRBV5-1 and TRBJ2-1; 9 nucleotides align to TRBD2. V gave up 4 bases and J gave up 10 bases; unmatched junction bases: 12. The germline CDR1 and CDR2 sequences are SGHRS and YFSETQ. The CDR3 totals 15 residues. The CDR3 here is CASSPRLAEGSEQFF. CDR3 nucleotide sequence: TGCGCCAGCAGCCCGAGACTAGCGGAGGGGAGCGAGCAGTTCTTC.

The V and J genes are TRBV10-2 and TRBJ1-6, with D uncertain. Germline loops: CDR1 WSHSY, CDR2 SAAADI. There are 12 residues in the CDR3. The V and J ends lost 2 bases and 6 bases respectively, with 2 bases between them. CDR3 residues: CASSEANSPLHF. The CDR3 region has the DNA TGCGCCAGCAGTGAGGCTAATTCACCCCTCCACTTT.

The chain joins TRBV6-2 or TRBV6-3 to TRBJ1-2; unclear D gene. CDR1 is MNHEY and CDR2 is SVGEGT in the germline V gene. V lost 2 bases and J lost 8, with 18 bases in between. The CDR3 runs 15 residues. The CDR3 reads CASSYLEGAFGGYTF. The CDR3 DNA reads as TGTGCCAGCAGTTACCTAGAGGGAGCTTTTGGAGGCTACACCTTC.

CDR3: CSAYRGLTNTEAFF. CDR3 coding DNA: TGCAGCGCGTACAGGGGTTTAACGAACACTGAAGCTTTCTTT. The rearrangement links TRBV29-1 to TRBJ1-1; 7 bases map to TRBD1. CDR1 is SQVTM and CDR2 is ANQGSEA in the germline V gene. V lost 7 bases, J lost 1 base, and 9 bases stayed unmatched. The CDR3 length is 14 residues. Looking up the rest from reference TRBV29-1 and TRBJ1-1 gives the full variable domain: SAVISQKPSRDICQRGTSLTIQCQVDSQVTMMFWYRQQPGQSLTLIATANQGSEATYESGFVIDKFPISRPNLTFSTLTVSNMSPEDSSIYLCSAYRGLTNTEAFFGQGTRLTVV.

This clonotype turned up a few times. The chain joins TRBV7-2 to TRBJ2-7; 12 nucleotides match TRBD2. Losses at the gene ends were 5 bases for V and 4 bases for J; bases not matched to a gene: 9. CDR1 is SGHTA, CDR2 FQGNSA, per germline. The CDR3 loop spans 16 amino acids. CDR3 sequence: CASSERLAGVMYEQYF. The CDR3 coding sequence is TGTGCCAGCAGCGAAAGACTAGCGGGAGTGATGTACGAGCAGTACTTC.

The chain is built from TRBV20-1 and TRBJ1-2; D is unclear. From germline, CDR1 is DFQATT and CDR2 SNEGSKA (reference sequence). The CDR3 sequence is 14 residues long. Between the trimmed V and J ends, which lost 3 bases and 8 bases, there was a span of 19 bases. Written as DNA, the CDR3 is TGCAGTGCTAGCGTTCATGAGGCCAGGCGGGGCTACACCTTC. Encoded protein: CSASVHEARRGYTF.

This clonotype has at least ten counts. The chain is built from TRBV29-1 and TRBJ2-6; 10 bases line up with TRBD1. This CDR3 region has 19 residues. With 5 bases clipped from V and 0 bases from J, the junction kept 13 bases outside the gene matches. In germline, CDR1 is SQVTM, CDR2 ANQGSEA. CDR3 nucleotides: TGCAGCGTTCAAATTCCTCGACAGGGGGCGAGCTCTGGGGCCAACGTCCTGACTTTC. Translation gives CSVQIPRQGASSGANVLTF.

The V call is TRBV7-2, the J call TRBJ2-7; D gene ambiguous. The ends were cut back, 3 bases at V and 6 bases at J, with 18 bases in the middle. This CDR3 contains 15 residues. Germline V gene sequence: CDR1 SGHTA, CDR2 FQGNSA. Written as DNA, the CDR3 is TGTGCCAGCAGCTTTAGTACTGTCTCTACCAGCGAGCAGTACTTC. This translates into CASSFSTVSTSEQYF. The variable domain in full, with the rest retrieved from reference TRBV7-2 and TRBJ2-7, is GAGVSQSPSNKVTEKGKDVELRCDPISGHTALYWYRQSLGQGLEFLIYFQGNSAPDKSGLPSDRFSAERTGGSVSTLTIQRTQQEDSAVYLCASSFSTVSTSEQYFGPGTRLTVT.

This clonotype was observed many times. The V gene is TRBV10-3, the J gene TRBJ2-7, with 14 bases fitting TRBD2. The CDR3 has 16 residues. Germline trimming cut 5 bases from V and 2 bases from J; bases unmatched to any gene: 5. The germline gives CDR1 ENHRY, CDR2 SYGVKD. The CDR3: CAISSGLAGVTYEQYF. CDR3 nucleotide sequence: TGTGCCATCAGTTCGGGACTAGCGGGAGTAACCTACGAGCAGTACTTC.

The CDR3 sequence is CASRQPSGSSPTYNEQFF. The CDR3 bases are TGTGCCAGCAGGCAACCTAGCGGGAGCTCCCCGACATACAATGAGCAGTTCTTC. This sequence joins TRBV5-5 and TRBJ2-1; 10 nucleotides agree with TRBD2. The CDR3 contains 18 residues. The V segment lost 5 bases and the J segment 4 bases; nucleotides outside the gene matches: 15. From germline, CDR1 is SGHKS and CDR2 YYEKEE (reference sequence).

This clonotype was seen only a few times. The rearrangement links TRBV28 to TRBJ2-3; D unresolved. The germline V and J ends were trimmed by 1 base and 2 bases, with 10 bases remaining between them. The CDR3 is made up of 15 amino acids. Germline V gene lookup returns CDR1 MDHEN and CDR2 SYDVKM. This chain's CDR3 is CASSLLTMPTDTQYF. The CDR3 region has the DNA TGTGCCAGCAGTTTATTGACAATGCCCACAGATACGCAGTATTTT.

CDR3 nucleotides: TGCGCCAGCAGCGCAGCCGAGACAGTGGATGGGGTTCCGCCCCAGCATTTT. Translation gives CASSAAETVDGVPPQHF. The chain is built from TRBV5-1 and TRBJ1-5, with D perhaps matching TRBD1 (5 bases). Germline CDR1 SGHRS, CDR2 YFSETQ. The CDR3 covers 17 residues. V was pared by 4 bases and J by 9 bases, with 26 bases between.

This clonotype showed up many times. The chain combines TRBV7-2 with TRBJ2-3; 8 bases line up with TRBD2. The ends lost 3 bases at V and 5 bases at J; junction bases unmatched: 4. The CDR3 runs 14 residues. Germline V gene sequence: CDR1 SGHTA, CDR2 FQGNSA. The CDR3 nucleotides are TGTGCCAGCAGCTTTCGGGGGGGAGGAGATACGCAGTATTTT. It specifies CASSFRGGGDTQYF.